The rows below give T cell receptor beta chains drawn from one sample of a study of shared clonotypes between healthy human individuals. Sequencing used immunoSEQ multiplex PCR; TCRdb keeps in-frame clones, though not all of them. The sample yields a few million clones, 85% to 95% seen once. The sample was naive CD4+ T cells from PBMCs. These TCRs come from a man younger than 35 in good health. Some clones in this sample may be carry-over from other donors' samples. The CDR3 runs from the conserved cysteine through the conserved F or W. The order of the fields is D gene, V gene, clone size, J gene, CDR3 length, CDR3 protein, CDR3 DNA. The D gene is left open where the match is weak. Clone size is given for some rows only: seen once, a few or many times, or a class if the clone is expanded.

>NA|TRBV6-1|NA|TRBJ2-7|15
CASSNLPQGYYEQYF
TGTGCCAGCAGTAACCTTCCCCAGGGCTACTACGAGCAGTACTTC
>NA|TRBV5-1|few|TRBJ2-2|14
CASSLLPSTGELFF
TGCGCCAGCAGCTTGCTTCCGAGTACCGGGGAGCTGTTTTTT
>TRBD1|TRBV28|NA|TRBJ2-7|13
CASSFTGAYEQYF
TGTGCCAGCAGTTTCACAGGGGCCTACGAGCAGTACTTC
>NA|TRBV27|NA|TRBJ1-2|16
CASSWGYTGKLGGYTF
TGTGCCAGCAGTTGGGGATACACAGGAAAGTTAGGTGGCTACACCTTC
>NA|TRBV29-1|NA|TRBJ2-5|13
CSAGHAVQETQYF
TGCAGCGCTGGACACGCCGTCCAAGAGACCCAGTACTTC
>TRBD2|TRBV5-1|NA|TRBJ2-7|16
CASRDAGLAGVGEQYF
TGCGCCAGCAGGGACGCCGGACTAGCGGGAGTGGGGGAGCAGTACTTC
>TRBD2|TRBV5-4|NA|TRBJ2-7|14
CASSLRGVDYEQYF
TGTGCCAGCAGCTTACGGGGGGTGGACTACGAGCAGTACTTC
>TRBD1|TRBV28|NA|TRBJ1-2|19
CASSLVRFDGTGGAYGYTF
TGTGCCAGCAGTTTAGTCCGCTTCGACGGGACAGGGGGCGCGTATGGCTACACCTTC
>NA|TRBV10-3|NA|TRBJ1-1|12
CAISALNTEAFF
TGTGCCATCAGTGCTCTGAACACTGAAGCTTTCTTT
>NA|TRBV7-3|NA|TRBJ1-1|15
CASSSSTQPNTEAFF
TGTGCCAGCAGCTCGAGCACCCAGCCGAACACTGAAGCTTTCTTT
>NA|TRBV18|NA|TRBJ2-7|13
CASSPWDFAEQYF
TGTGCCAGCTCACCATGGGATTTTGCCGAGCAGTACTTC
>NA|TRBV5-1|once|TRBJ1-1|13
CASSPRSEGEAFF
TGCGCCAGCAGCCCCCGGTCAGAGGGTGAAGCTTTCTTT